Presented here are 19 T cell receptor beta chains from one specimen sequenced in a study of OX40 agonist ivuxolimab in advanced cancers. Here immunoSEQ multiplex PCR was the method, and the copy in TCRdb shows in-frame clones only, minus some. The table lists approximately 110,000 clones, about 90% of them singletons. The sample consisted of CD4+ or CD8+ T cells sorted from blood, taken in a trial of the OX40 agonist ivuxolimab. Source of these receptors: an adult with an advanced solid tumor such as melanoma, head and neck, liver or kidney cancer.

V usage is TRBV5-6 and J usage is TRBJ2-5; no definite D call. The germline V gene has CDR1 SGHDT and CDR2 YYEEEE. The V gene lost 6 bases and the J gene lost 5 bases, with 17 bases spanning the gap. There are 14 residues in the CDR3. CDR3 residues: CASTPSYSGETQYF. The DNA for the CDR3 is TGTGCCAGCACCCCGAGTTACTCCGGGGAGACCCAGTACTTC.

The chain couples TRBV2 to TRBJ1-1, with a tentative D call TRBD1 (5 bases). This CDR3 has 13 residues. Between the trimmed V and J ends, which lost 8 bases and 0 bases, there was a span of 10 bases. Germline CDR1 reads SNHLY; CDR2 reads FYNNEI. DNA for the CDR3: TGTGCCAGCGGGGCCGATATGAACACTGAAGCTTTCTTT. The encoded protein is CASGADMNTEAFF.

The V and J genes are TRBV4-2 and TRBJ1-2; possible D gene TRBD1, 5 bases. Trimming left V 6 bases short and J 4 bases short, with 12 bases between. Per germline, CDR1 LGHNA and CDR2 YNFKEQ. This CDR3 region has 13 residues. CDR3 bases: TGTGCCAGCAGTAAAGGACAAGGCTATGGCTACACCTTC. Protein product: CASSKGQGYGYTF.

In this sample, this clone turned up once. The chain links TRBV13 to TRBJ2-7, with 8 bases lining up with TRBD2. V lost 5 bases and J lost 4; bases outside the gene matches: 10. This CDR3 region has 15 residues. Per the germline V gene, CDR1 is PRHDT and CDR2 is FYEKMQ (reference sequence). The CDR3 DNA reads TGTGCCAGCAGCGCCACTAAAAGCGGGAGATACGAGCAGTACTTC. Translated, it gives CASSATKSGRYEQYF.

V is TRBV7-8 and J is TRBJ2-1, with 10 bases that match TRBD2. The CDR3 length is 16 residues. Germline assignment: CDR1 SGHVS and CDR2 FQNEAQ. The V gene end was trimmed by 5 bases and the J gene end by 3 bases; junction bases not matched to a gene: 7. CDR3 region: CASSPTGTSDYNEQFF. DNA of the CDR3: TGTGCCAGCAGCCCCACCGGGACTAGCGACTACAATGAGCAGTTCTTC.

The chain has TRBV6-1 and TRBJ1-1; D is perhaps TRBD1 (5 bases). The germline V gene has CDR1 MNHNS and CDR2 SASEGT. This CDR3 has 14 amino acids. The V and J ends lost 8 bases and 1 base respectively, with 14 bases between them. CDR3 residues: CASPGRQRNTEAFF. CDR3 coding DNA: TGTGCCAGCCCCGGGAGACAGAGGAACACTGAAGCTTTCTTT.

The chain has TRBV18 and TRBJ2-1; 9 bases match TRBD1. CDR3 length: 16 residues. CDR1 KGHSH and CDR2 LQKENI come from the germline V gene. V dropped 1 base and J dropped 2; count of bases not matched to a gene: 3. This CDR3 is CASSPRGQGTYNEQFF. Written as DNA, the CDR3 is TGTGCCAGCTCACCACGGGGACAGGGCACCTACAATGAGCAGTTCTTC.

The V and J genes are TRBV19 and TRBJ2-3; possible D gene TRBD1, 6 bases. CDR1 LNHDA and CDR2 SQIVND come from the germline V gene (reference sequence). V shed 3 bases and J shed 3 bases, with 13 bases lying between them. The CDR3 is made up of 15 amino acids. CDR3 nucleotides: TGTGCCAGTAGTATTGCAGGGGAAGGGACAGATACGCAGTATTTT. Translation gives CASSIAGEGTDTQYF.

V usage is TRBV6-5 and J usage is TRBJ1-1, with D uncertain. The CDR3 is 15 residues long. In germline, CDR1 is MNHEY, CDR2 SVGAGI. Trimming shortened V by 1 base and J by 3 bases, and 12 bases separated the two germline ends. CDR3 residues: CASSYWKGSDTEAFF. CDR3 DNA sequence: TGTGCCAGCAGTTACTGGAAAGGGTCAGACACTGAAGCTTTCTTT.

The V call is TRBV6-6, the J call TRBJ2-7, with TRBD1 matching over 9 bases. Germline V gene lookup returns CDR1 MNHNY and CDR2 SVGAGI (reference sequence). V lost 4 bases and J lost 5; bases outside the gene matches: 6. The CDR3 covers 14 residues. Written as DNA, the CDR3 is TGTGCCAGCAGTTTCCGGACAGGGGTGAACGAGCAGTACTTC. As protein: CASSFRTGVNEQYF.

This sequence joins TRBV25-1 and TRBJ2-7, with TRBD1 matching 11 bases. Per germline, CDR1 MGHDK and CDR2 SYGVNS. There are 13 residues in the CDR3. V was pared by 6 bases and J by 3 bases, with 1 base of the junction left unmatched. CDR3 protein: CASRGTGGYEQYF. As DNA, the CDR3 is TGTGCCAGCAGAGGGACAGGGGGCTACGAGCAGTACTTC.

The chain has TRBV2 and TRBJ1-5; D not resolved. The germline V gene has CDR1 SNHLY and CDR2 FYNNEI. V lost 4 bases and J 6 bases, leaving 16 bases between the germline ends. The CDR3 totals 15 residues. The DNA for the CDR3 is TGTGCCAGCAGTGGTAGTTTGTGGGGAGGTCAGCCCCAGCATTTT. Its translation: CASSGSLWGGQPQHF. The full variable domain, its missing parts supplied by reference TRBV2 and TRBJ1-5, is EPEVTQTPSHQVTQMGQEVILRCVPISNHLYFYWYRQILGQKVEFLVSFYNNEISEKSEIFDDQFSVERPDGSNFTLKIRSTKLEDSAMYFCASSGSLWGGQPQHFGDGTRLSIL.

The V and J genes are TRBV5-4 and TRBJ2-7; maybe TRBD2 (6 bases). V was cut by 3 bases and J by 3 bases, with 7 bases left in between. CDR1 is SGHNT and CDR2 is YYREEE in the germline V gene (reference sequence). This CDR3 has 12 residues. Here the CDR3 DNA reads TGTGCCAGCAGCTGGGACTTCTACGAGCAGTACTTC. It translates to CASSWDFYEQYF.

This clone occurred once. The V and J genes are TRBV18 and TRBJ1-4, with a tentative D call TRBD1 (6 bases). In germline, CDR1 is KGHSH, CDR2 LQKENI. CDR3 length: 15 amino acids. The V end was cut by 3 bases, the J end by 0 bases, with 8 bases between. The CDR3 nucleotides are TGTGCCAGCTCACCTAGACAGGCAACTAATGAAAAACTGTTTTTT. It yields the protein CASSPRQATNEKLFF. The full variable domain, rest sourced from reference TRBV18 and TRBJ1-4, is NAGVMQNPRHLVRRRGQEARLRCSPMKGHSHVYWYRQLPEEGLKFMVYLQKENIIDESGMPKERFSAEFPKEGPSILRIQQVVRGDSAAYFCASSPRQATNEKLFFGSGTQLSVL.

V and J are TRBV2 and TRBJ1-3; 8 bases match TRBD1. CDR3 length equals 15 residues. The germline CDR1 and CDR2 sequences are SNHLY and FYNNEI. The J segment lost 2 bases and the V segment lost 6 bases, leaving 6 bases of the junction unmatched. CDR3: CASSQGAGTGNTIYF. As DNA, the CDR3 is TGTGCCAGCAGCCAGGGGGCAGGGACTGGAAACACCATATATTTT.

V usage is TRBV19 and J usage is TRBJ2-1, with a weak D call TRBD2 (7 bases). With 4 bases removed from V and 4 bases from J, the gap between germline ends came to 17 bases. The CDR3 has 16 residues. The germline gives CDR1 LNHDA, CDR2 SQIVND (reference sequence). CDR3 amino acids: CASSRTREGGYNEQFF. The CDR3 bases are TGTGCCAGTAGTAGGACTAGAGAAGGGGGTTACAATGAGCAGTTCTTC. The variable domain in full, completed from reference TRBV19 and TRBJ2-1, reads DGGITQSPKYLFRKEGQNVTLSCEQNLNHDAMYWYRQDPGQGLRLIYYSQIVNDFQKGDIAEGYSVSREKKESFPLTVTSAQKNPTAFYLCASSRTREGGYNEQFFGPGTRLTVL.

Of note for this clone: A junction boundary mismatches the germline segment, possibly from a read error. In DNA form, the CDR3 reads TGTGCCACCCATGACAGGGGGGCCTACGAGCAGTGCTTC. This gives the protein CATHDRGAYEQCF. The chain has TRBV27 and TRBJ2-7; 9 nucleotides align to TRBD1. The germline gives CDR1 MNHEY, CDR2 SMNVEV (reference sequence). The CDR3 totals 13 residues.

CDR3 amino acids: CASSQGGGLHYNEQFF. DNA of the CDR3: TGCGCCAGCAGCCAAGGAGGCGGACTACACTACAATGAGCAGTTCTTC. This sequence joins TRBV4-3 and TRBJ2-1; possible D gene TRBD2, 6 bases. Germline V CDR1 and CDR2: LGHNA, YSLEER. This CDR3 spans 16 amino acids. Trimming removed 1 base at V and 3 bases at J, with 13 bases between.

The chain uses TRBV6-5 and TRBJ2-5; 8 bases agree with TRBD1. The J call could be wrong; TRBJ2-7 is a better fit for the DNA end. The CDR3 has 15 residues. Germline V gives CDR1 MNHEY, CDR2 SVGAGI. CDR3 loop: CASTKKDRVNSEQYF. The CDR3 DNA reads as TGTGCCAGCACCAAGAAGGACAGGGTTAATTCCGAGCAGTACTTC.